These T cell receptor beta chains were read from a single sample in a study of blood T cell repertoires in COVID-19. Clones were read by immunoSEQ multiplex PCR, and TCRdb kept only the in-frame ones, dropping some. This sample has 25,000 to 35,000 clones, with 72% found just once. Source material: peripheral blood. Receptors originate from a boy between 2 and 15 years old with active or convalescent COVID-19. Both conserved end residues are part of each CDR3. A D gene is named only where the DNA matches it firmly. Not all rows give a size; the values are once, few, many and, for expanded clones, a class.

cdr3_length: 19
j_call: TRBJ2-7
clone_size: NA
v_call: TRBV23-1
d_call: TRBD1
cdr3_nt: TGCGCCAGCTTCTCTCCTCCCCCACCCGGGACAGGGAACTCCTACGAGCAGTACTTC
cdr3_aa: CASFSPPPPGTGNSYEQYF

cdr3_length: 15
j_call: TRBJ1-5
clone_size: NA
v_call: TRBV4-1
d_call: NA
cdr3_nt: TGCGCCAGCAGCCAAGTTTTCGGGGGAGATCAGCCCCAGCATTTT
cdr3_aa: CASSQVFGGDQPQHF

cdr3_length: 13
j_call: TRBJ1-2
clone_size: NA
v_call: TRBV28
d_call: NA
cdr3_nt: TGTGCCAGCAGGGCCCAGGCGCCCTATGGCTACACCTTC
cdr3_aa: CASRAQAPYGYTF

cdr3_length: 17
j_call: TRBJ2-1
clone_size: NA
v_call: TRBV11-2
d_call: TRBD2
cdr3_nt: TGTGCCAGCATCCGGGTGCTAGCGGGGGTCCCCTACAATGAGCAGTTCTTC
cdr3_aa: CASIRVLAGVPYNEQFF

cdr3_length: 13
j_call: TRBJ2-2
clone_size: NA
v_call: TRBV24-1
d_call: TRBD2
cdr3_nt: TGTGCCACCGGGACTACGAACACCGGGGAGCTGTTTTTT
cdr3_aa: CATGTTNTGELFF

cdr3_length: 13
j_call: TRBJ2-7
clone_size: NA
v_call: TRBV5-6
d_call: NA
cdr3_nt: TGTGCCAGCAGCCCAGGGACTCTCTACGAGCAGTACTTC
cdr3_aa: CASSPGTLYEQYF

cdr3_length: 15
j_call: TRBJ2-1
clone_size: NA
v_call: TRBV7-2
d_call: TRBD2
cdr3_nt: TGTGCCAGCAGCTTAGCCCGAGCGGGAGGTAATGAGCAGTTCTTC
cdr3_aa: CASSLARAGGNEQFF

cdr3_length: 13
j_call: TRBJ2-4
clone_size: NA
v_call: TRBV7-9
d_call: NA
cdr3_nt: TGTGCCAGCAGCCGGGTAGCCAAAAACATTCAGTACTTC
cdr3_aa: CASSRVAKNIQYF

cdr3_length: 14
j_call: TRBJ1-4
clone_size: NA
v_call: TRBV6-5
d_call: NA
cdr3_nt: TGTGCCAGCAACCACGGGGGAAGGAACGAAAAACTGTTTTTT
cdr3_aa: CASNHGGRNEKLFF

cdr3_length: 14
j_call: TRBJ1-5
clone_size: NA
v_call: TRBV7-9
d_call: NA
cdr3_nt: TGTGCCAGCAGCTTAGAGGGGAGCAATCAGCCCCAGCATTTT
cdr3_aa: CASSLEGSNQPQHF

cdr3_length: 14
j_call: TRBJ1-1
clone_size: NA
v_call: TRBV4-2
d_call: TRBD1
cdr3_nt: TGTGCCAGCAGCGAACATCAGGGGGGTAGTGAAGCTTTCTTT
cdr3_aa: CASSEHQGGSEAFF

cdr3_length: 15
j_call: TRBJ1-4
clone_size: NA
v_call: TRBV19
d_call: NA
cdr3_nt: TGTGCCAGTAGTATAGTACCAGGGCCGAATGAAAAACTGTTTTTT
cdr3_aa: CASSIVPGPNEKLFF

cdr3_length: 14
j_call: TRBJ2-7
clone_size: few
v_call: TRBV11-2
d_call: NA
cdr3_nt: TGTGCCAGCAGCTCGATCCAGGGGACCTACGAGCAGTACTTC
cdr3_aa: CASSSIQGTYEQYF

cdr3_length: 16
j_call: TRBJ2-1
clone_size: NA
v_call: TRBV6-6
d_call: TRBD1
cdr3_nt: TGTGCCAGCAGCCGAAGACAGGGTTGGTCAGGCGATGAGCAGTTCTTC
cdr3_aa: CASSRRQGWSGDEQFF

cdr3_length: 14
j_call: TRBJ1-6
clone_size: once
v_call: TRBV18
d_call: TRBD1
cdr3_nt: TGTGCCAGCTCACCATCCTCAGAGGGACAGGGTGCCCACTTT
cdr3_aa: CASSPSSEGQGAHF

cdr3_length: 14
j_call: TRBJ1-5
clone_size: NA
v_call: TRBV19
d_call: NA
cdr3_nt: TGTGCCAGTAGTATTGGCAGATTGAATCAGCCCCAGCATTTT
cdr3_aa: CASSIGRLNQPQHF

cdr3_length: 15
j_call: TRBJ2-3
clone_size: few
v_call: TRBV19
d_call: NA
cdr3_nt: TGTGCCAGTAGTATCCAAAACGGGGGTGAAGATACGCAGTATTTT
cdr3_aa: CASSIQNGGEDTQYF

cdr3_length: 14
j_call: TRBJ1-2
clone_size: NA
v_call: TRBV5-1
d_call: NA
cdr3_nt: TGCGCCAGCAGCTTGGCTGGGGCAAACTATGGCTACACCTTC
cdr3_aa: CASSLAGANYGYTF